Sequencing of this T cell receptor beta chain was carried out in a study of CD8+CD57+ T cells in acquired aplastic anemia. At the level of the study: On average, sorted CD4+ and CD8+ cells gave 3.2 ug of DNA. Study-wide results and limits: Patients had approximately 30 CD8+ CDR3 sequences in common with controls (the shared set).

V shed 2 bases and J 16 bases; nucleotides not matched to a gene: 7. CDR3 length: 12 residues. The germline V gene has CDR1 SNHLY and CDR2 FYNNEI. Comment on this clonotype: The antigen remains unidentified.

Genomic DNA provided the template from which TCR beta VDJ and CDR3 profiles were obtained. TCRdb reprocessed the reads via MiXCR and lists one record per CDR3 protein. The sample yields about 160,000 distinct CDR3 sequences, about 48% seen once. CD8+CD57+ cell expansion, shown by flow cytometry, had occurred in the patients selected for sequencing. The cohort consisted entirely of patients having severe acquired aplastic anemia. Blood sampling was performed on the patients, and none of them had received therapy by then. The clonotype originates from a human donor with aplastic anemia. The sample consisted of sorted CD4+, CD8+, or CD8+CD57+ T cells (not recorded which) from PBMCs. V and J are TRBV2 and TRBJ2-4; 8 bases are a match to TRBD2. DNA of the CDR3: TGTGCCAGCAGTGAACGGGGGGGAATCCTCTACTTC. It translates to CASSERGGILYF. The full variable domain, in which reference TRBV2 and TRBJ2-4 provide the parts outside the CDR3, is EPEVTQTPSHQVTQMGQEVILRCVPISNHLYFYWYRQILGQKVEFLVSFYNNEISEKSEIFDDQFSVERPDGSNFTLKIRSTKLEDSAMYFCASSERGGILYFGAGTRLSVL.